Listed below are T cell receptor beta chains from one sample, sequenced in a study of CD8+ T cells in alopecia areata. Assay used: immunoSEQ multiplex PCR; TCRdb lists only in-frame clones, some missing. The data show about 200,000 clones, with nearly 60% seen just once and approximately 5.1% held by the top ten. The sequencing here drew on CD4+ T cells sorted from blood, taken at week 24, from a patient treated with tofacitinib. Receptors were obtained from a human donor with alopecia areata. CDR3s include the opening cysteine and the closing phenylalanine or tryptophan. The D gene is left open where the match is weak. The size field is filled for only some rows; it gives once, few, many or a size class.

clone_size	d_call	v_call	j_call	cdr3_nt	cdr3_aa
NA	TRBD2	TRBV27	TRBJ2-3	TGTGCCAGCAGTCAACTAATAGGACTAGCGGGAGTAGGTACGCAGTATTTT	CASSQLIGLAGVGTQYF
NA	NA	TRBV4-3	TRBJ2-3	TGCGCCAGCAGACGACAGGGCACAGATACGCAGTATTTT	CASRRQGTDTQYF
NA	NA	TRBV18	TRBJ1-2	TGTGCCAGCTCACACCGGGACGCCGGGGAGTGGACCTTC	CASSHRDAGEWTF
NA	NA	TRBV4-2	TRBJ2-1	TGTGCCAGCAGCCCGAAGTCCGGGACACCAAGGTATGAGCAGTTCTTC	CASSPKSGTPRYEQFF
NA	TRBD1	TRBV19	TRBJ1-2	TGTGCCAGTAGCCCTTCGAAGGACAGGGAAGGGGTTCGGGGCTATGGCTACACCTTC	CASSPSKDREGVRGYGYTF
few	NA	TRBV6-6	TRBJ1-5	TGTGCCAGCAGTCAAGGGGATCAGCCCCAGCATTTT	CASSQGDQPQHF
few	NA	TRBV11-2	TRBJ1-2	TGTGCCAGCAGCGCAGGACAGAGCAACTATGGCTACACCTTC	CASSAGQSNYGYTF
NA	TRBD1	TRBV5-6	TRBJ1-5	TGTGCCAGCAGCTTCAGACAGGGTGGGCAGCCCCAGCATTTT	CASSFRQGGQPQHF
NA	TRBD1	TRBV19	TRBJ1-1	TGTGCCAGTAGGGTTCCGGGACAGGTCACTGAAGCTTTCTTT	CASRVPGQVTEAFF
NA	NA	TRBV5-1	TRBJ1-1	TGCGCCAGCAGCCCAGGGGCGTTTAACACTGAAGCTTTCTTT	CASSPGAFNTEAFF
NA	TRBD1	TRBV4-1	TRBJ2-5	TGCGCCAGCAGCCCAGGACAGGGTGGGGAGACCCAGTACTTC	CASSPGQGGETQYF
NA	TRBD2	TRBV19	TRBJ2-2	TGTGCCACCGCGCTGCGGGGGACGAACACCGGGGAGCTGTTTTTT	CATALRGTNTGELFF
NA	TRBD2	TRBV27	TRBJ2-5	TGTGCCAGCAGTCCAAAGCGGGGGGGCCGGGAGACCCAGTACTTC	CASSPKRGGRETQYF
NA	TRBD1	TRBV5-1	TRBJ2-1	TGCGCCAGCAGTAGACAGGGCCTCTACAATGAGCAGTTCTTC	CASSRQGLYNEQFF
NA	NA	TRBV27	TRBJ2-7	TGTGCCAGCACCCATACGGTGGGGGGATACGAGCAGTACTTC	CASTHTVGGYEQYF
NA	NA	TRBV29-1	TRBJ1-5	TGCAGCGTTTGGAAGGGGCAGGATCAGCCCCAGCATTTT	CSVWKGQDQPQHF
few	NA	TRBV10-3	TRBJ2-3	TGTGCCATCAGCATACAGGCAGATACGCAGTATTTT	CAISIQADTQYF
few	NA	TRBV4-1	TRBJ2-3	TGCGCCAGCAGCCTATGGCGGGGTTCTGCGTCTAGCACAGATACGCAGTATTTT	CASSLWRGSASSTDTQYF